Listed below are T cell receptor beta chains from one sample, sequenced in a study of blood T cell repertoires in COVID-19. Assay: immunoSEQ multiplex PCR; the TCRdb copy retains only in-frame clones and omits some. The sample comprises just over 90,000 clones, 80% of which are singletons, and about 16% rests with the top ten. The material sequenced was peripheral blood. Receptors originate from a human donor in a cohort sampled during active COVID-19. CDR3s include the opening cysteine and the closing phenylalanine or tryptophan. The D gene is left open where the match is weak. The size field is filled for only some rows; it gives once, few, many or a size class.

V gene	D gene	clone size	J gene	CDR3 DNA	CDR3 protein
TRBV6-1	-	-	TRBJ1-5	TGTGCCAGCAGTGATAGACAGGTATACAATCAGCCCCAGCATTTT	CASSDRQVYNQPQHF
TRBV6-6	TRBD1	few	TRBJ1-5	TGTGCCAGCAGTCCCGACAGGGTAAATCAGCCCCAGCATTTT	CASSPDRVNQPQHF
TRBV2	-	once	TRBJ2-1	TGTGCCAGCAGCAGAGAGCGACACAATGAGCAGTTCTTC	CASSRERHNEQFF
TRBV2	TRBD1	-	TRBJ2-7	TGTGCCAGCAACAACAGGGGGTACGAGCAGTACTTC	CASNNRGYEQYF
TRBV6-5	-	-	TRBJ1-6	TGTGCCAGCAGGGACAAGGCAGGCGTTGGTTCACCCCTCCACTTT	CASRDKAGVGSPLHF
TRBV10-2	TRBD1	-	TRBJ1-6	TGCGCCACCTGGGACAGGAGCTCCTATAATTCACCCCTCCACTTT	CATWDRSSYNSPLHF
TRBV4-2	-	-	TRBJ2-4	TGTGCCAGCAGCCAAGTAGGGGCCCTAGCCAAAAACATTCAGTACTTC	CASSQVGALAKNIQYF
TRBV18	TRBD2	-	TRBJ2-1	TGTGCCAGCTCACCAACTCTGGGACTAGCGGGGGGGCAATCCTACAATGAGCAGTTCTTC	CASSPTLGLAGGQSYNEQFF
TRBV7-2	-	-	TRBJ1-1	TGTGCCAGCAGCTTAGGTCTGGACAGGAACACTGAAGCTTTCTTT	CASSLGLDRNTEAFF
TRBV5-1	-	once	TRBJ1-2	TGCGCCAGCAGACCAGATTCTAACTATGGCTACACCTTC	CASRPDSNYGYTF
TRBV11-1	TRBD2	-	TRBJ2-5	TGTGCCAGCAGCTCTTCCGGGACTAAAGAGACCCAGTACTTC	CASSSSGTKETQYF
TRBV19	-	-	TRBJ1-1	TGTGCCAGTAGTCCTGGACAGAGAAACACTGAAGCTTTCTTT	CASSPGQRNTEAFF
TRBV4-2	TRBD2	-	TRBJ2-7	TGTGCCAGCAGCCAACAGACTAGCGGGATAGGTAGCGAGCAGTACTTC	CASSQQTSGIGSEQYF
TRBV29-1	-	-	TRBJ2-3	TGCAGCGTTGAGGCGGGGTATACGCAGTATTTT	CSVEAGYTQYF
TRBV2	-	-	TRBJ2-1	TGTGCCAGCAGTGGCGGATGGAGCTCCTACAATGAGCAGTTCTTC	CASSGGWSSYNEQFF
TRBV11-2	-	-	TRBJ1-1	TGTGCCAGCACCCCACCAGTGAACACTGAAGCTTTCTTT	CASTPPVNTEAFF
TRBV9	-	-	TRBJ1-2	TGTGCCAGCAGCCCGGGGGGAAACTATGGCTACACCTTC	CASSPGGNYGYTF
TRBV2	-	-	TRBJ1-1	TGTGCCAGCACGGAGCAGCTAAGGAACACTGAAGCTTTCTTT	CASTEQLRNTEAFF
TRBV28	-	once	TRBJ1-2	TGTGCCAGCAGTTTAACCCTAATCCGGAACTATGGCTACACCTTC	CASSLTLIRNYGYTF
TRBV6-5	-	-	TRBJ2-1	TGTGCCAGCACCTCGCTCAGGGTGGGTGGTAATGAGCAGTTCTTC	CASTSLRVGGNEQFF
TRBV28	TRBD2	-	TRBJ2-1	TGTGCCAGCAGCCCTCCAGCGGGAGGGCCGGGTGAGCAGTTCTTC	CASSPPAGGPGEQFF
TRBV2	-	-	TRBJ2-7	TGTGCCAGCCGCGGGGAGTCCTACGAGCAGTACTTC	CASRGESYEQYF
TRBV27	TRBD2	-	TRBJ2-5	TGTGCCAGCAGTTGGGGGGTGGGACTAGCGGGGGGTATAGAGACCCAGTACTTC	CASSWGVGLAGGIETQYF
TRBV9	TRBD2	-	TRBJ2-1	TGTGCCAGCAGCGCGCGTGTTAGCGGGAGAACTTCCTACAATGAGCAGTTCTTC	CASSARVSGRTSYNEQFF
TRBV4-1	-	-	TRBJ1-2	TGCGCCAGCAGCCAGGTAGCGACAGGAGCTAACTATGGCTACACCTTC	CASSQVATGANYGYTF
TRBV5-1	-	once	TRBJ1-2	TGCGCCAGCAGCTTGGGACACACGAATCCAAACTATGGCTACACCTTC	CASSLGHTNPNYGYTF
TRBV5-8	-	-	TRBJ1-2	TGTGCCAGCAGCTTGGACGGACAGTTGAGGGGCTACACCTTC	CASSLDGQLRGYTF
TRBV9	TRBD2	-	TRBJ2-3	TGTGCCAGCAGCGTAGGGCGTAGCGGGGGCACAGATACGCAGTATTTT	CASSVGRSGGTDTQYF
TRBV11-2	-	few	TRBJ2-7	TGTGCCAGCAGCTTAGACGCGGGCTCCTACGAGCAGTACTTC	CASSLDAGSYEQYF
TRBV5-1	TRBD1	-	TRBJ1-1	TGCGCCAGCAGCTGGTCGGGACAGGGGGCTACTGAAGCTTTCTTT	CASSWSGQGATEAFF
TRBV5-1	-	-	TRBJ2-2	-	CASSLGAWVGRGAVF
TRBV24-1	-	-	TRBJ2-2	TGTGCCACCAGTGATTTGCGCCCCAGGACACCCGGCGAGCTGTTTTTT	CATSDLRPRTPGELFF
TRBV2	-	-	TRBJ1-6	TGTGCCAGCAGTGAGACAGGATCGAGCTCCTATAATTCACCCCTCCACTTT	CASSETGSSSYNSPLHF
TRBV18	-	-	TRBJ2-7	TGTGCCAGCTCACCACCCCATGGGGCTCGCGACGAGCAGTACTTC	CASSPPHGARDEQYF
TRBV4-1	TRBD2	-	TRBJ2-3	TGCGCCAGCAGCCAAGGCCTGGCTAGCGGACGCACAGATACGCAGTATTTT	CASSQGLASGRTDTQYF
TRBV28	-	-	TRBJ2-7	TGTGCCAGCACCTCAGGGGTTGGCTTGGGGTACGAGCAGTACTTC	CASTSGVGLGYEQYF
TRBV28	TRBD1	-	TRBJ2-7	TGTGCCAGCAGTTTATCCACAGGGGGCACCTACGAGCAGTACTTC	CASSLSTGGTYEQYF
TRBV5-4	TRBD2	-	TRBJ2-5	TGTGCCAGCAGCTTGGCCGGGAGGCGGGGGAGGGAGACCCAGTACTTC	CASSLAGRRGRETQYF
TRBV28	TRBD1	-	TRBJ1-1	TGTGCCAGCAGTTATGCCAGGGGGCGACTGTCTGAAGCTTTCTTT	CASSYARGRLSEAFF
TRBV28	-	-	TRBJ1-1	TGTGCCAGCAGTGGCGAAAACAGGAAAGCTTTCTTT	CASSGENRKAFF
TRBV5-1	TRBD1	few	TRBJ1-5	TGCGCCAGCAGCTTGGAAGGCAGGGGGCAAGGACAGCCCCAGCATTTT	CASSLEGRGQGQPQHF
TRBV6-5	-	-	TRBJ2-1	TGTGCCAGCAGCCAGGGGTTTGAGCAGTTCTTC	CASSQGFEQFF
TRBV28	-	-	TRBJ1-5	TGTGCCAGCAGTTTCGGGGGTCAGGGAATTCAGCCCCAGCATTTT	CASSFGGQGIQPQHF
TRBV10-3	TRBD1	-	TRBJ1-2	TGTGCCATCGCCCGGGCGACAGGGGTGGGTGGTGGCTACACCTTC	CAIARATGVGGGYTF
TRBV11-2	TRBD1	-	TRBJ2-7	TGTGCCAGCAGCTCCACCCAGGGGACAGACACCTACGAGCAGTACTTC	CASSSTQGTDTYEQYF
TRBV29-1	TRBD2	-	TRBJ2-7	TGCAGCGTCAGACTAGCGGGGAACTCCTACGAGCAGTACTTC	CSVRLAGNSYEQYF
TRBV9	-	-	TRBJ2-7	TGTGCCAGCAGCGTAGGGGGAGCCGGCGAGCAGTACTTC	CASSVGGAGEQYF